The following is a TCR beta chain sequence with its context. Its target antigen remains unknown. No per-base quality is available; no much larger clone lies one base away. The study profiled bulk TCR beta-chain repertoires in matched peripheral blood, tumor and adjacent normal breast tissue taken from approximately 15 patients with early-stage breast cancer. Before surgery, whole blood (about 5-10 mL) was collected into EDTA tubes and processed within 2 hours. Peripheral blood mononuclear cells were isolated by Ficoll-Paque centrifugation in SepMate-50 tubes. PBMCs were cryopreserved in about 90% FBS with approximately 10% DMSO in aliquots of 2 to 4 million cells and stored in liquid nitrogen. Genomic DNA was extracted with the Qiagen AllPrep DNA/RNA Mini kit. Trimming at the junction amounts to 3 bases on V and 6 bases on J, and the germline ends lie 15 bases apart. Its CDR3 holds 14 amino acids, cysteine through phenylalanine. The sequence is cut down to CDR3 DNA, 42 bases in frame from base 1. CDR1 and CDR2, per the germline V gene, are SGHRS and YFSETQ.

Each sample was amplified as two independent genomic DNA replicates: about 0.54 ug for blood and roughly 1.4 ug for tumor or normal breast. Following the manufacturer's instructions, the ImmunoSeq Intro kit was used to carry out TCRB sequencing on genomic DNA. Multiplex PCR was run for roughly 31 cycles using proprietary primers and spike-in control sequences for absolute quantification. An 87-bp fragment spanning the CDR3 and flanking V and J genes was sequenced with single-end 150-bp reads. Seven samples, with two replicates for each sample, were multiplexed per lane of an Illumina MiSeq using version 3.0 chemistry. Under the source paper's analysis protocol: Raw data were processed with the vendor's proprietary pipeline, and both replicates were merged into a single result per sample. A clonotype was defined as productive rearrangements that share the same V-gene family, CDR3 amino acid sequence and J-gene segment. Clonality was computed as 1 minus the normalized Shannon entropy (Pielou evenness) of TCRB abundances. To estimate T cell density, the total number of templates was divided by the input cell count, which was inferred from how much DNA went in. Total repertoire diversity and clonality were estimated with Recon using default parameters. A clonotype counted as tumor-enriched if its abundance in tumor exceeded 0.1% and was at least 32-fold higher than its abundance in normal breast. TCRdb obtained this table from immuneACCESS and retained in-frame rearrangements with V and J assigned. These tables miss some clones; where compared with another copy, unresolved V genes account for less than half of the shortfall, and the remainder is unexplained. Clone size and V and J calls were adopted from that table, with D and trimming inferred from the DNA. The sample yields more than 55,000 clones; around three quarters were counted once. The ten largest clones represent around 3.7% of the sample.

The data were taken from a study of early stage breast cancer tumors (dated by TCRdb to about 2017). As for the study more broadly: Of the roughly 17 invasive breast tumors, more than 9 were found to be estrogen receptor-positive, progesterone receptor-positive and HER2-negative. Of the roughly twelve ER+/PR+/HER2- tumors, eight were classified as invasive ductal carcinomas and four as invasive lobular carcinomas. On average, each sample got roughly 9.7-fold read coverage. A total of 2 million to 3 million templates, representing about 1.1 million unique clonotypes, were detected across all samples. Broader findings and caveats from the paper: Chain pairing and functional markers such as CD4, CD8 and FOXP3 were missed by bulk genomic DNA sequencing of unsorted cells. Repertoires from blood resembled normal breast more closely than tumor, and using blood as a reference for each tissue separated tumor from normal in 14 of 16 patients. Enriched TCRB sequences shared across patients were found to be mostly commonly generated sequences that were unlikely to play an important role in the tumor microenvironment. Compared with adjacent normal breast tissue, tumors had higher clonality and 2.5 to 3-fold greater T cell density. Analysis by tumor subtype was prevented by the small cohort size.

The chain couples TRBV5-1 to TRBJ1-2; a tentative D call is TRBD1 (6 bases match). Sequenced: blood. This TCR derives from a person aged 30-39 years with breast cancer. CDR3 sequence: CASSSQGAGDGYTF. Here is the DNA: TGCGCCAGCAGCTCACAGGGAGCTGGGGATGGCTACACCTTC.